The following is a T cell receptor (beta chain) sequence with its context. Its antigen is unknown. The sample originates from a study of blood T cells in healthy people across ages. Total RNA amounts of at least 5.5 micrograms were extracted per sample. Whole-study results and caveats: The percentage of naive T cells correlated strongly with TCR beta diversity.

The CDR3 has 15 amino acids. Germline values: CDR1 MNHNS, CDR2 SASEGT. V lost 3 bases to trimming and J lost 0 bases, with 9 bases between them. Together with a sample-barcoded 5' primer, a J-beta primer mix was included in a second PCR lasting about 6 to 11 cycles. MiXCR, run by TCRdb on the 5' RACE reads, gives a single entry per CDR3 protein. The sample lists 1.4 million or so distinct CDR3 sequences, approximately 43% occurring once. This receptor was identified in a woman aged 18 to 35 in good health. What was sequenced was blood. This chain connects TRBV6-1 to TRBJ2-1; D ambiguous. Here the CDR3 DNA reads TGTGCCAGCAGTGACGAGGTTAGCTCCTACAATGAGCAGTTCTTC. As protein: CASSDEVSSYNEQFF.